The 23 T cell receptor beta chains given below trace back to one sample, sequenced in a study of T cells in Graves' hyperthyroidism and ophthalmopathy (dated by TCRdb to about 2019). Receptors were amplified or captured by multiplex PCR. The reads were generated on an Illumina HiSeq 2000. Amplification of TCR beta CDR3 regions was carried out from RNA transcripts. The first round of RT-PCR for the TCR CDR3 was performed with the HTBI primer set and the Qiagen OneStep RT-PCR kit. TCRdb reran the public reads through fastp at Q25 and MiXCR, keeping productive beta chains. One record per CDR3 amino acid sequence lists the most common genes and DNA. Across this sample there are 610,000 or so distinct CDR3 sequences, with about 45% seen only once. The top ten clonotypes cover approximately 8.4% of the sample. The sample consisted of peripheral blood or thyroid tissue (not recorded which). The receptors here all came from a woman under 30 with Graves' hyperthyroidism.

The gene calls are TRBV2 and TRBJ2-7; D call uncertain. The DNA end favors TRBJ2-1, so the J call may be wrong. Germline values: CDR1 SNHLY, CDR2 FYNNEI. The length of the CDR3 is 13 residues. The CDR3 DNA reads TGTGCCAGCAGACTGGATCGTGCTAATGAGCAGTTCTTC. It yields the protein CASRLDRANEQFF.

This clonotype was detected only a few times. The germline gene is not matched at one end of the junction; a read error may be the cause. The chain is built from TRBV14 and TRBJ1-2; D gene uncertain. The CDR3 is made up of 17 amino acids. Germline V gene lookup returns CDR1 SGHDN and CDR2 FVKESK. The CDR3 sequence: CASSQDRVGDTKYGYTF. The CDR3 bases are TGTGCCAGCAGCCAAGATCGTGTTGGAGATACTAAATATGGCTACACCTTC.

V gene TRBV7-9 combines with J gene TRBJ2-5, with 7 bases aligning to TRBD1. This CDR3 is built from 15 residues. Germline CDR1 and CDR2: SEHNR and FQNEAQ (reference sequence). V dropped 7 bases and J dropped 1; count of bases not matched to a gene: 9. CDR3: CASTLGTAFQETQYF. The DNA for the CDR3 is TGTGCCAGCACCCTCGGGACAGCTTTCCAAGAGACCCAGTACTTC.

The chain links TRBV24-1 to TRBJ2-7, with 8 bases matching TRBD2. This CDR3 contains 17 residues. Germline V CDR1 and CDR2: KGHDR, SFDVKD. Trimming removed 0 bases from V and 7 bases from J; junction bases left unmatched: 13. Written as DNA, the CDR3 is TGTGCCACCAGTGATTTGTATCAAGCGGGAGAGGGAAATGAGCAGTACTTC. Its protein is CATSDLYQAGEGNEQYF.

This chain joins TRBV29-1 and TRBJ1-2; 8 bases align to TRBD1. The CDR3 is 11 residues long. Germline loops: CDR1 SQVTM, CDR2 ANQGSEA. Trimming at V came to 8 bases and at J to 8 bases, leaving 7 bases not matched to a gene. This CDR3 is CSLRQGIGYTF. The CDR3 nucleotides are TGCAGCTTACGACAGGGGATCGGCTACACCTTC.

This clonotype was counted many times. V gene TRBV19 combines with J gene TRBJ1-2, with D uncertain. Deletions cut 2 bases from V and 0 bases from J, with 4 bases between. Germline loops: CDR1 LNHDA, CDR2 SQIVND (reference sequence). The CDR3 consists of 13 residues. CDR3: CASSISANYGYTF. The CDR3 nucleotides are TGTGCCAGTAGTATATCGGCTAACTATGGCTACACCTTC.

Regarding this clonotype: It is unclear where the CDR3 begins or ends on the DNA, so no DNA is shown, and the CDR3 is as TCRdb lists it. This chain connects TRBV11-3 to TRBJ2-2; the DNA was not used to check the table's D call, TRBD1. The CDR3 spans 20 residues, counting both ends. Germline V gene sequence: CDR1 SGHNT, CDR2 YENEEA. The CDR3 sequence: CASSFYICSADRGLTGELFF.

This clonotype was detected ten times or more. The V gene is TRBV29-1, the J gene TRBJ2-7, with TRBD1 matching 7 bases. The V gene end was trimmed by 6 bases and the J gene end by 7 bases; junction bases not matched to a gene: 12. Germline values: CDR1 SQVTM, CDR2 ANQGSEA. The CDR3 runs to 13 residues. The chain's CDR3 is CSVQDRAGWEQYF. CDR3 DNA sequence: TGCAGCGTGCAAGACAGGGCGGGTTGGGAGCAGTACTTC.

The chain couples TRBV11-1 to TRBJ2-5; TRBD1 aligns across 9 bases. The J call could be wrong; TRBJ2-1 is a better fit for the DNA end. The CDR3 runs to 15 residues. Germline CDR1 and CDR2: SGHAT and FQDESV (reference sequence). The CDR3 coding sequence is TGTGCCAGCAGCGTCCGGGACAGGGTATACAATGAGCAGTTCTTC. This sequence encodes CASSVRDRVYNEQFF.

The gene calls are TRBV5-1 and TRBJ2-2; no reliable D call. CDR3 size: 14 residues. Germline V gives CDR1 SGHRS, CDR2 YFSETQ. Trimming took 1 base from V and 0 from J, leaving 4 bases between them. The CDR3 sequence is CASSLNTNTGELFF. The CDR3 nucleotides read TGCGCCAGCAGCTTGAATACGAACACCGGGGAGCTGTTTTTT.

This rearrangement joins TRBV6-1 to TRBJ2-2; D not certain. V dropped 1 base and J dropped 6 bases, with 12 bases sitting between them. The CDR3 length is 15 residues. The V gene's germline CDR1 is MNHNS and CDR2 SASEGT. The CDR3, as DNA: TGTGCCAGCAGTGAAGTTGAAGATCCGTCCGGGGAGCTGTTTTTT. This sequence encodes CASSEVEDPSGELFF.

This clonotype was recorded at least ten times. This chain connects TRBV29-1 to TRBJ1-2; tentative D call: TRBD1 (5 bases). CDR3 length: 15 residues. CDR1 and CDR2 (germline): SQVTM, ANQGSEA. V was shortened by 0 bases and J by 4 bases, with 15 bases between the two germline ends. The CDR3 bases are TGCAGCGTTGAAGATCAGGAGGGGTTTGGCTATGGCTACACCTTC. Protein sequence: CSVEDQEGFGYGYTF.

This clonotype was seen a handful of times. The rearrangement joins TRBV27 to TRBJ1-2, with 7 bases aligning to TRBD1. The CDR3 consists of 12 residues. The V and J ends lost 5 bases and 12 bases, in that order; junction bases with no gene match: 9. CDR1 MNHEY and CDR2 SMNVEV come from the germline V gene (reference sequence). The CDR3 DNA reads TGTGCCAGCAGTCGACAGGGAGAGGGCCACACCTTC. This sequence encodes CASSRQGEGHTF.

This clonotype was counted many times. The DNA of the CDR3 is TGCAGTGCCTCGCCTCAAGCTAGCGGGAACTACGAGCAGTACTTC. This gives the protein CSASPQASGNYEQYF. V is TRBV20-1 and J is TRBJ2-7; 9 nucleotides line up with TRBD2. V trimming: 6 bases; J trimming: 3 bases; junction bases outside the gene matches: 12. CDR3 length: 15 residues. Germline CDR1 is DFQATT and CDR2 is SNEGSKA (reference sequence).

V is TRBV30 and J is TRBJ1-1; D unclear. The germline V and J ends were trimmed by 4 bases and 1 base, with 10 bases remaining between them. This CDR3 region has 13 residues. CDR1 GTSNPN and CDR2 SVGIG come from the germline V gene (reference sequence). This chain's CDR3 is CAWMRPPNTEAFF. CDR3 DNA sequence: TGTGCCTGGATGAGGCCACCGAACACTGAAGCTTTCTTT.

Note on this clonotype: Compared with germline, one end of the junction differs, possibly owing to a read error. This chain links TRBV7-9 with TRBJ2-7; 12 bases match TRBD2. The CDR3 has 18 residues. Germline CDR1 reads SEHNR; CDR2 reads FQNEAQ (reference sequence). CDR3 nucleotides: TGCGCCAGCAGCCAAGATGGGACTAGCGGGCTTAATATGCACGAGCAGTACTTC. This encodes CASSQDGTSGLNMHEQYF.

This clonotype came up many times. The chain carries TRBV20-1 and TRBJ1-1; D is unclear. The CDR3 consists of 13 residues. Germline V gene sequence: CDR1 DFQATT, CDR2 SNEGSKA (reference sequence). Trimming pared 0 bases from V and 3 bases from J, leaving 8 bases between. The CDR3 protein is CSARDEYDTEAFF. The CDR3 DNA is TGCAGTGCTAGAGATGAGTACGACACTGAAGCTTTCTTT.

A single count supports this clonotype. At one end the junction does not follow the germline gene, possibly because of a read error. J is TRBJ2-7 and V is TRBV7-2, with TRBD2 matching 7 bases. Germline loops: CDR1 SGHTA, CDR2 FQGNSA. The CDR3 extends over 15 amino acids. Written as DNA, the CDR3 is TGTGCCAGCAGCTCCGCTGGGACTACCTCGTACGAGCAGCACTTC. Translated: CASSSAGTTSYEQHF.

This clonotype was detected many times. The V and J genes are TRBV20-1 and TRBJ2-5; no clear D gene. This CDR3 is 11 amino acids long. Germline V gene sequence: CDR1 DFQATT, CDR2 SNEGSKA (reference sequence). Trimming pared 1 base from V and 5 bases from J, leaving 5 bases between. The CDR3 region has the DNA TGCAGTGCTAGAGTAATGGAGACCCAGTACTTC. It yields the protein CSARVMETQYF.

The chain has TRBV7-3 and TRBJ2-1; TRBD2 might be the D (6 bases). This CDR3 spans 15 amino acids. The germline V gene encodes CDR1 SGHTA and CDR2 FQGTGA. V dropped 3 bases and J dropped 2 bases, with 11 bases sitting between them. The CDR3 loop reads CASSFGGSPYNEQFF. The CDR3 bases are TGTGCCAGCAGCTTCGGAGGGTCGCCCTACAATGAGCAGTTCTTC.

A few counts support this clonotype. The chain is built from TRBV10-3 and TRBJ2-3, with 8 bases fitting TRBD2. The germline V gene encodes CDR1 ENHRY and CDR2 SYGVKD. V gave up 6 bases and J gave up 9 bases; unmatched junction bases: 5. The CDR3 loop spans 12 amino acids. In nucleotides, the CDR3 is TGTGCCATCAGACGAGCGGGAGAAACGCAGTATTTT. Encoded protein: CAIRRAGETQYF.

The sample holds many counts of this clonotype. J is TRBJ1-1 and V is TRBV6-1, with D unclear. This CDR3 is built from 15 residues. V was clipped by 6 bases and J by 8 bases, with 22 bases between them. Germline CDR1 reads MNHNS; CDR2 reads SASEGT. The CDR3: CASRAHYDETPEAFF. CDR3 nucleotides: TGTGCCAGCAGAGCCCACTATGATGAGACCCCAGAAGCTTTCTTT.

V usage is TRBV7-8 and J usage is TRBJ2-2, with D tentatively TRBD2 (6 bases). This CDR3 spans 17 amino acids. Looked up from germline, CDR1 is SGHVS and CDR2 is FQNEAQ. V dropped 1 base and J dropped 3 bases, with 15 bases sitting between them. The CDR3 is CASSLDRGKVDTGELFF. In nucleotides, the CDR3 is TGTGCCAGCAGCTTAGACCGGGGGAAGGTGGACACCGGGGAGCTGTTTTTT.